What follows are 16 T cell receptor beta chains derived from one specimen sequenced in a study of cytomegalovirus exposure and HLA in healthy donors (dated by TCRdb to about 2017). Library preparation was by the immunoSEQ multiplex PCR assay. For the multiplex PCR, a mixture combining 60 forward primers for TCR Vbeta segments and 13 reverse primers for TCR Jbeta segments was used. The immuneACCESS repertoire file appears here via TCRdb, limited to in-frame rearrangements. These files lack a portion of the clones; in checked studies, under half of the deficit traces to unresolved V genes, and the cause of the others is not known. This sample gives approximately 190,000 clones in total; about four fifths of them show up just once. 12% to 15% of the sample belongs to the ten largest clones. Sequenced material: PBMCs. The source of these receptors is a woman aged 30 to 39 in good health and CMV-seropositive.

V gene TRBV5-6 combines with J gene TRBJ2-7; 9 bases match TRBD1. Germline CDR1 and CDR2: SGHDT and YYEEEE. Trimming at V came to 0 bases and at J to 5 bases, leaving 3 bases not matched to a gene. This CDR3 has 14 residues. The CDR3 sequence: CASSLGDRDHEQYF. In DNA, the CDR3 is TGTGCCAGCAGCTTGGGGGACAGGGACCACGAGCAGTACTTC.

CDR3 nucleotide sequence: TGCGCCAGCAGCCAAGCGGGGTCTGGCACAGATACGCAGTATTTT. This translates into CASSQAGSGTDTQYF. The J gene is TRBJ2-3, the V gene TRBV4-3, with D maybe TRBD2 (5 bases). V was trimmed by 1 base and J by 1 base, leaving 9 bases between them. The CDR3 has 15 residues. The germline V gene encodes CDR1 LGHNA and CDR2 YSLEER.

The V and J genes are TRBV9 and TRBJ2-1; 10 bases align to TRBD2. Trimming cost V 4 bases and J 10 bases; bases outside gene matches: 14. Germline V CDR1 and CDR2: SGDLS, YYNGEE. The CDR3 is made up of 16 amino acids. The CDR3 loop reads CASSPLRLAGEREQFF. CDR3 in DNA: TGTGCCAGCAGCCCCCTTCGACTAGCGGGTGAACGGGAGCAGTTCTTC.

V usage is TRBV19 and J usage is TRBJ2-7; TRBD1 matches 7 bases. Germline V gene data show CDR1 as LNHDA and CDR2 as SQIVND (reference sequence). This CDR3 is built from 15 residues. J was trimmed by 4 bases and V by 4 bases; bases with no gene match: 10. In DNA, the CDR3 is TGTGCCAGTAGTACCGGAGGCAGGGGGATTTACGAGCAGTACTTC. Translating gives CASSTGGRGIYEQYF.

The rearrangement links TRBV30 to TRBJ1-6; maybe TRBD1 (6 bases). Germline CDR1 and CDR2: GTSNPN and SVGIG (reference sequence). V dropped 0 bases and J dropped 7 bases, with 13 bases sitting between them. The CDR3 has 15 residues. CDR3 coding DNA: TGTGCCTGGAGTGTACCTGAACAGGGCAATTCACCCCTCCACTTT. Its protein is CAWSVPEQGNSPLHF.

This sequence joins TRBV10-1 and TRBJ2-1; TRBD2 agrees at 10 bases. This CDR3 is 15 amino acids long. CDR1 is WNHNN, CDR2 SYGVQD, per germline (reference sequence). V shed 7 bases and J 5 bases; nucleotides not matched to a gene: 8. DNA of the CDR3: TGCGCCAGCATCGAAGGGACTAGCGACAACAATGAGCAGTTCTTC. Protein product: CASIEGTSDNNEQFF.

This clone was detected once. This chain uses TRBV4-2 with TRBJ1-4; D remains ambiguous. The V and J ends lost 3 bases and 4 bases respectively, with 12 bases between them. Germline V gives CDR1 LGHNA, CDR2 YNFKEQ. This CDR3 is built from 15 residues. In DNA, the CDR3 is TGTGCCAGCAGCCAGGAGGACGTTAGTAATGAAAAACTGTTTTTT. Encoded protein: CASSQEDVSNEKLFF.

This clone was seen a handful of times. This chain joins TRBV18 and TRBJ1-3, with D unresolved. The length of the CDR3 is 17 residues. Germline-derived CDR1 and CDR2 are KGHSH and LQKENI. Trimming pared 2 bases from V and 0 bases from J, leaving 14 bases between. The CDR3 spells CASSPWESDPSGNTIYF. CDR3 DNA sequence: TGTGCCAGCTCACCATGGGAGTCGGACCCCTCTGGAAACACCATATATTTT. Using reference TRBV18 and TRBJ1-3 for the parts outside the CDR3, the full variable domain is NAGVMQNPRHLVRRRGQEARLRCSPMKGHSHVYWYRQLPEEGLKFMVYLQKENIIDESGMPKERFSAEFPKEGPSILRIQQVVRGDSAAYFCASSPWESDPSGNTIYFGEGSWLTVV.

This rearrangement joins TRBV11-2 to TRBJ2-1; the match to TRBD1 covers 7 bases. Per germline, CDR1 SGHAT and CDR2 FQNNGV. V lost 5 bases and J lost 8; bases outside the gene matches: 6. The CDR3 runs to 13 residues. CDR3 sequence: CASSRDSVDEQFF. CDR3 nucleotides: TGTGCCAGCAGCAGGGACAGCGTCGATGAGCAGTTCTTC.

This chain uses TRBV5-1 with TRBJ1-5; D ambiguous. The CDR3 length is 15 residues. The germline V and J ends were trimmed by 4 bases and 4 bases, with 15 bases remaining between them. Germline V CDR1 and CDR2: SGHRS, YFSETQ. The CDR3, as DNA: TGCGCCAGCAGCCTTATCCTCGAGGAAAATCAGCCCCAGCATTTT. Amino acids: CASSLILEENQPQHF. The whole variable domain, filled in from reference TRBV5-1 and TRBJ1-5, reads KAGVTQTPRYLIKTRGQQVTLSCSPISGHRSVSWYQQTPGQGLQFLFEYFSETQRNKGNFPGRFSGRQFSNSRSEMNVSTLELGDSALYLCASSLILEENQPQHFGDGTRLSIL.

The rearrangement links TRBV11-1 to TRBJ1-1; TRBD1 matches 7 bases. The V and J ends lost 5 bases and 0 bases, in that order; junction bases with no gene match: 12. The CDR3 loop spans 17 amino acids. CDR1 is SGHAT, CDR2 FQDESV, per germline (reference sequence). The CDR3 nucleotides read TGTGCCAGCAGCCCCGGACAGGCCCACCGAGTGAACACTGAAGCTTTCTTT. It yields the protein CASSPGQAHRVNTEAFF.

With regard to this clone: The germline gene is not matched at one end of the junction; a read error may be the cause. DNA of the CDR3: TGTGCCAGCAGCTCTCCGGGGGGCTTC. The encoded protein is CASSSPGGF. The chain employs TRBV7-9 and TRBJ1-2; D is possibly TRBD1 (5 bases). Germline V gene data show CDR1 as SEHNR and CDR2 as FQNEAQ (reference sequence). This CDR3 is built from 9 residues.

The J gene is TRBJ2-7, the V gene TRBV4-3; TRBD1 is a possible D gene (6 bases). Trimming removed 2 bases at V and 4 bases at J, with 18 bases between. Germline V CDR1 and CDR2: LGHNA, YSLEER. There are 16 residues in the CDR3. CDR3 nucleotides: TGCGCCAGCAGCCAAAGATGGGCAGGGGACCAGTACGAGCAGTACTTC. It yields the protein CASSQRWAGDQYEQYF.

In regard to this clone: The sample has other DNA sequences that encode this CDR3 too. The chain couples TRBV2 to TRBJ1-2; TRBD1 aligns across 10 bases. Germline V gene lookup returns CDR1 SNHLY and CDR2 FYNNEI. The junction had 16 bases not matched to a gene; V was cut back by 3 bases and J by 0 bases. The CDR3 runs 20 residues. Written as DNA, the CDR3 is TGTGCCAGCAGTGAGAACTTTCCCGGGACAGGGGCAATTTCTAACTATGGCTACACCTTC. This translates into CASSENFPGTGAISNYGYTF.

The chain joins TRBV25-1 to TRBJ2-7; D gene uncertain. The germline V gene encodes CDR1 MGHDK and CDR2 SYGVNS. The CDR3 loop spans 12 amino acids. Trimming removed 5 bases at V and 2 bases at J, with 7 bases between. DNA for the CDR3: TGTGCCAGCAGTCCATCTACCTACGAGCAGTACTTC. Its translation: CASSPSTYEQYF.

The chain links TRBV7-8 to TRBJ1-2; D is possibly TRBD1 (6 bases). Trimming cost V 5 bases and J 4 bases, with 14 bases left between them. The CDR3 contains 14 residues. CDR1 is SGHVS and CDR2 is FQNEAQ in the germline V gene. The CDR3 region is CASSTQSGAYGYTF. The CDR3 DNA reads TGTGCCAGCAGCACCCAGTCAGGGGCCTATGGCTACACCTTC. Complete variable domain (other parts from reference TRBV7-8 and TRBJ1-2): GAGVSQSPRYKVAKRGQDVALRCDPISGHVSLFWYQQALGQGPEFLTYFQNEAQLDKSGLPSDRFFAERPEGSVSTLKIQRTQQEDSAVYLCASSTQSGAYGYTFGSGTRLTVV.